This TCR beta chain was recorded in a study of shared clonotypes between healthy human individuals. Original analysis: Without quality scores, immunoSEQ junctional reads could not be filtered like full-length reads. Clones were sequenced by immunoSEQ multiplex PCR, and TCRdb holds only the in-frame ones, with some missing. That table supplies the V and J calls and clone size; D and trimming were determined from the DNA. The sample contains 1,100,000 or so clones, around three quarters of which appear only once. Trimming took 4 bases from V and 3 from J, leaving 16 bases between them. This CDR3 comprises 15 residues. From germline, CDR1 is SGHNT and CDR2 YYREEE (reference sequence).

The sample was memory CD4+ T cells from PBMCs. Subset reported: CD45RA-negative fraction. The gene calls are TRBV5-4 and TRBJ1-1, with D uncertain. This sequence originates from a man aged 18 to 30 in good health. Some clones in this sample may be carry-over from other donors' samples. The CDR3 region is CASSQPRRADTEAFF. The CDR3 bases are TGTGCCAGCAGCCAACCCCGGCGGGCGGACACTGAAGCTTTCTTT.